The source of this T cell receptor beta chain is a study of T cell changes during pregnancy in multiple sclerosis (dated by TCRdb to between 2017 and 2020). Notes on the research overall: In women with multiple sclerosis, the researchers looked at how the T cell repertoire shifted as pregnancy progressed.

Receptors were amplified or captured by the immunoSEQ multiplex PCR assay. TCRdb carries this immuneACCESS record with in-frame sequences only. Its versions omit some clonotypes, under half of them owing to an unresolved V gene in the studies checked, with the rest unexplained. The sample table holds 20,000 or so clones, of which about 90% were seen once. The biggest ten clones account for less than 6.5% of the sample. This clone came up a few times. It lacks a known antigen. No base quality information exists; no much larger clone differs at one position. Via the germline V gene, CDR1 is SGHAT and CDR2 FQNNGV. Spanning cysteine to phenylalanine, the CDR3 consists of 14 amino acids. The CDR3 DNA has 42 bases and is translated from base 1. Cut back by 0 bases and 9 bases, the V and J ends lie 9 bases apart.

The receptor was derived from a female donor in good health, enrolled as a control in a pregnancy study. Here the sequenced sample was CD8+ T cells from peripheral blood mononuclear cells, taken in the second trimester of pregnancy. The chain was built from TRBV11-2 and TRBJ1-6, with a tentative D gene TRBD1 over 5 matching bases. The bases are TGTGCCAGCAGCTTAGATCTTAGGGGTTCACCCCTCCACTTT. This gives the protein CASSLDLRGSPLHF. Reference TRBV11-2 and TRBJ1-6 proteins supply the regions before and after the CDR3; the full variable domain is: EAGVAQSPRYKIIEKRQSVAFWCNPISGHATLYWYQQILGQGPKLLIQFQNNGVVDDSQLPKDRFSAERLKGVDSTLKIQPAKLEDSAVYLCASSLDLRGSPLHFGNGTRLTVT.